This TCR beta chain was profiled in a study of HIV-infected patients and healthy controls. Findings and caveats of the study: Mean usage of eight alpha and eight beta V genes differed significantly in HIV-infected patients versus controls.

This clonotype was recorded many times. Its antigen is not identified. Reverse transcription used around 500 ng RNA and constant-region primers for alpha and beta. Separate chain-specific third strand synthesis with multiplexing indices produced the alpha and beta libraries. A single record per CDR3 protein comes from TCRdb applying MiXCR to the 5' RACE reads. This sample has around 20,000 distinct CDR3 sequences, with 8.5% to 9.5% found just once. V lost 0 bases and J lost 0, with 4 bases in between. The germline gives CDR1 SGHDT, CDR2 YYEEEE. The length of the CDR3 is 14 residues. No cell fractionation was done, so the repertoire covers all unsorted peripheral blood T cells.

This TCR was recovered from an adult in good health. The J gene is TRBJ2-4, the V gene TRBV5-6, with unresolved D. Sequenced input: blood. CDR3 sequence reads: CASSLGLAKNIQYF. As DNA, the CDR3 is TGTGCCAGCAGCTTGGGACTAGCCAAAAACATTCAGTACTTC.